These T cell receptor beta chains were read from a single sample in a study of T cells in Graves' hyperthyroidism and ophthalmopathy. A single record per CDR3 protein comes from TCRdb applying MiXCR to the multiplex PCR reads. The sample includes over 700,000 distinct CDR3 sequences, around 38% of them seen just once. Source material: blood. The receptors derive from a man aged 18 to 30 with Graves' hyperthyroidism. Both conserved end residues are part of each CDR3. The D gene is left open where the match is weak. Rows may omit the clone size; those that give it use once, few, many or a size class.

d_call j_call clone_size v_call cdr3_length cdr3_aa cdr3_nt
NA TRBJ2-7 many TRBV15 13 CATSSAPRGEQYF TGTGCCACCAGCAGTGCACCCCGGGGCGAGCAGTACTTC
NA TRBJ2-5 few TRBV12-3/TRBV12-4 13 CASSLVHQETQYF TGTGCCAGCAGTTTAGTCCACCAAGAGACCCAGTACTTC
TRBD2 TRBJ2-5 NA TRBV7-2 17 CASSLTPGLAGSETQYF TGTGCCAGCAGCTTAACCCCGGGACTAGCGGGATCAGAGACCCAGTACTTC
NA TRBJ2-6 NA TRBV7-2 16 CASSFGTVSAANVLTF TGTGCCAGCAGCTTCGGGACGGTCTCTGCGGCCAACGTCCTGACTTTC
TRBD2 TRBJ2-5 NA TRBV4-1 16 CASSHIAGATEETQYF TGCGCCAGCAGCCACATAGCGGGGGCGACTGAAGAGACCCAGTACTTC
NA TRBJ1-5 many TRBV7-9 16 CASSTSEVGGNQPQHF TGTGCCAGCAGCACCTCCGAGGTGGGTGGCAATCAGCCCCAGCATTTT
NA TRBJ1-1 many TRBV15 14 CATSRGAGEVEAFF TGTGCCACCAGCAGAGGAGCAGGGGAAGTTGAAGCTTTCTTT
TRBD1 TRBJ1-5 many TRBV2 15 CASRRQGASNQPQHF TGTGCCAGCAGACGACAGGGGGCTAGCAATCAGCCCCAGCATTTT
TRBD1 TRBJ2-5 NA TRBV7-1 15 CASSSPGQGKETQYF TGTGCCAGCAGCTCCCCGGGACAGGGAAAGGAGACCCAGTACTTC
NA TRBJ1-5 many TRBV6-5 14 CASVSNSGNQPQHF TGTGCCAGCGTCTCCAACAGTGGCAATCAGCCCCAGCATTTT
NA TRBJ2-6 NA TRBV19 14 CASGPESGANVLTF TGTGCCAGTGGTCCAGAATCTGGGGCCAACGTCCTGACTTTC
NA TRBJ2-5 NA TRBV6-5 16 CASSYSARRSAETQYF TGTGCCAGCAGTTACTCTGCTCGGCGCTCCGCCGAGACCCAGTACTTC
NA TRBJ1-5 NA TRBV6-4 13 CASAMGDNQPQHF TGTGCCAGCGCGATGGGGGACAATCAGCCCCAGCATTTT
NA TRBJ1-6 many TRBV4-3 15 CASSQDQQQRSPLHF TGCGCCAGCAGCCAAGATCAACAGCAAAGGTCACCCCTCCACTTT
NA TRBJ1-4 NA TRBV15 14 CATSRGRGPEKLFF TGTGCCACCAGCAGAGGTCGGGGGCCCGAAAAACTGTTTTTT
NA TRBJ2-2 many TRBV7-7 11 CATGGTGELFF TGTGCGACAGGAGGCACCGGGGAGCTGTTTTTT
NA TRBJ1-2 NA TRBV29-1 12 CSVSGGNYGYTF TGCAGCGTTTCTGGAGGGAACTATGGCTACACCTTC
TRBD1 TRBJ2-7 few TRBV12-5 14 CASSNPDRDNEQYF TGTGCCAGCAGTAACCCGGACAGGGACAACGAGCAGTACTTC
NA TRBJ2-6 many TRBV7-9 14 CASSPFSGANVLTF TGTGCCAGCAGCCCTTTCTCTGGGGCCAACGTCCTGACTTTC
NA TRBJ1-1 many TRBV7-9 16 CASSFGGGRKNTEAFF TGTGCCAGCAGCTTTGGCGGAGGACGGAAGAACACTGAAGCTTTCTTT
NA TRBJ1-2 NA TRBV19 17 CASSINRFRRGIYGYTF TGTGCCAGTAGTATAAATCGGTTCCGACGTGGAATCTATGGCTACACCTTC
NA TRBJ2-5 NA TRBV25-1 12 CARFPHGETQYF TGTGCTAGATTCCCCCATGGGGAGACCCAGTACTTC